The next 20 T cell receptor beta chains were all read from a single sample in a study of blood T cell repertoires in COVID-19. Data came from immunoSEQ multiplex PCR; TCRdb stores just in-frame clones and leaves some out. Here the sample spans roughly 230,000 clones, around nine tenths being singletons. Sequencing was done on a sample of PBMCs or T cells enriched from blood (not recorded which). The receptors come from a woman in her twenties or thirties with acute COVID-19.

This clone was found once. The CDR3 DNA reads as TGTGCCAGCAGCACCGGGGACACTTTCTCCTACGAGCAGTACTTC. Translation gives CASSTGDTFSYEQYF. The chain couples TRBV9 to TRBJ2-7, with a tentative D call TRBD1 (6 bases). The CDR3 consists of 15 residues. CDR1 SGDLS and CDR2 YYNGEE come from the germline V gene. V lost 4 bases to trimming and J lost 0 bases, with 14 bases between them.

This clone occurred a few times. The chain employs TRBV4-3 and TRBJ1-1, with D maybe TRBD1 (5 bases). The CDR3 spans 16 residues. CDR1 and CDR2 (germline): LGHNA, YSLEER. The V and J ends lost 0 bases and 6 bases respectively, with 17 bases between them. CDR3 DNA: TGCGCCAGCAGCCAAGAATCCCGCAGGGTGGGATCTGAAGCTTTCTTT. This sequence encodes CASSQESRRVGSEAFF.

This chain links TRBV6-4 with TRBJ2-1, with 9 bases matching TRBD2. Germline loops: CDR1 MRHNA, CDR2 SNTAGT. The CDR3 totals 16 residues. V dropped 0 bases and J dropped 7; count of bases not matched to a gene: 7. The CDR3 DNA reads as TGTGCCAGCAGTGACTCGGGCGGTAGCGGGGGAAATGAGCAGTTCTTC. It encodes CASSDSGGSGGNEQFF.

V gene TRBV6-5 combines with J gene TRBJ1-1; TRBD1 matches 7 bases. There are 13 residues in the CDR3. Germline-derived CDR1 and CDR2 are MNHEY and SVGAGI. The V and J ends lost 9 bases and 0 bases, in that order; junction bases with no gene match: 4. CDR3 DNA: TGTGCCAGTAGGACAGGCATGAACACTGAAGCTTTCTTT. This gives the protein CASRTGMNTEAFF.

The V call is TRBV6-1, the J call TRBJ1-5; D is uncertain. Germline V gives CDR1 MNHNS, CDR2 SASEGT. The V gene lost 0 bases and the J gene lost 9 bases, with 3 bases spanning the gap. The CDR3 extends over 11 amino acids. The CDR3, as DNA: TGTGCCAGCAGTGAAGCCTGGCCCCAGCATTTT. This encodes CASSEAWPQHF.

The chain couples TRBV19 to TRBJ2-7, with D possibly being TRBD2 (6 bases). This CDR3 has 14 residues. Looked up from germline, CDR1 is LNHDA and CDR2 is SQIVND (reference sequence). Trimming stripped 6 bases from V and 0 bases from J, with 12 bases between. The CDR3 spells CASSPTTSSYEQYF. The DNA of the CDR3 is TGTGCCAGTAGCCCCACGACTAGCTCCTACGAGCAGTACTTC.

This clone was observed a few times. This sequence joins TRBV2 and TRBJ2-5, with a possible D match to TRBD1 (5 bases). The germline CDR1 and CDR2 sequences are SNHLY and FYNNEI. The CDR3 sequence is 16 residues long. The V end lost 0 bases, the J end lost 0 bases, and 11 bases lay between the germline ends. CDR3 DNA: TGTGCCAGCAGTGAAGCGCGCAGGGCGTACCAAGAGACCCAGTACTTC. This sequence encodes CASSEARRAYQETQYF.

This clone was seen only a few times. This rearrangement joins TRBV2 to TRBJ1-6; TRBD1 aligns across 9 bases. The CDR3 covers 16 residues. Germline values: CDR1 SNHLY, CDR2 FYNNEI. The V and J ends lost 0 bases and 9 bases, in that order; junction bases with no gene match: 6. In DNA form, the CDR3 reads TGTGCCAGCAGTGAAGCGAAGGGACAGGGTTTTTCACCCCTCCACTTT. This translates into CASSEAKGQGFSPLHF.

This clone has a handful of counts. The chain links TRBV7-8 to TRBJ2-7; D is unresolved. The length of the CDR3 is 12 residues. Looked up from germline, CDR1 is SGHVS and CDR2 is FQNEAQ. Trimming removed 4 bases at V and 0 bases at J, with 4 bases between. As DNA, the CDR3 is TGTGCCAGCAGCTCCAGCTCCTACGAGCAGTACTTC. Translated: CASSSSSYEQYF.

V is TRBV9 and J is TRBJ1-5; 8 bases are shared with TRBD1. The CDR3 runs to 15 residues. J lost 3 bases, V lost 2 bases, and 4 bases had no gene match. CDR1 is SGDLS and CDR2 is YYNGEE in the germline V gene. This CDR3 reads CASSVAGGLNQPQHF. CDR3 sequence (DNA): TGTGCCAGCAGCGTCGCAGGGGGCCTCAATCAGCCCCAGCATTTT. The variable domain in full, with the rest retrieved from reference TRBV9 and TRBJ1-5, is DSGVTQTPKHLITATGQRVTLRCSPRSGDLSVYWYQQSLDQGLQFLIQYYNGEERAKGNILERFSAQQFPDLHSELNLSSLELGDSALYFCASSVAGGLNQPQHFGDGTRLSIL.

This clone was found a few times. The chain is built from TRBV6-4 and TRBJ2-3, with D maybe TRBD1 (6 bases). V was pared by 3 bases and J by 0 bases, with 13 bases between. The CDR3 has 16 residues. Germline loops: CDR1 MRHNA, CDR2 SNTAGT. CDR3 loop: CASSEGQGFSTDTQYF. The DNA of the CDR3 is TGTGCCAGCAGTGAAGGCCAGGGGTTTAGCACAGATACGCAGTATTTT.

V usage is TRBV7-2 and J usage is TRBJ1-2, with 7 bases matching TRBD1. The junction had 12 bases not matched to a gene; V was cut back by 4 bases and J by 7 bases. Germline-derived CDR1 and CDR2 are SGHTA and FQGNSA. The CDR3 consists of 15 residues. The CDR3 nucleotides read TGTGCCAGCAGCTCAGCGGGAAGACAGGGAGGTGGCTACACCTTC. As protein: CASSSAGRQGGGYTF.

V and J are TRBV4-1 and TRBJ2-3, with 8 bases aligning to TRBD2. Germline V lookup: CDR1 MGHRA, CDR2 YSYEKL. The V segment lost 4 bases and the J segment 2 bases; nucleotides outside the gene matches: 5. The CDR3 contains 15 residues. CDR3 sequence (DNA): TGCGCCAGCAGCCGAGGGCGGGGGGACACAGATACGCAGTATTTT. Translated: CASSRGRGDTDTQYF.

The CDR3, as DNA: TGTGCCAGCAGAGGGGACAGTGCCCCTAATCAGCCCCAGCATTTT. Protein sequence: CASRGDSAPNQPQHF. V gene TRBV6-5 combines with J gene TRBJ1-5; TRBD1 matches 7 bases. The CDR3 has 15 residues. V shed 6 bases and J 4 bases; nucleotides not matched to a gene: 9. CDR1 MNHEY and CDR2 SVGAGI come from the germline V gene.

V usage is TRBV18 and J usage is TRBJ1-5; 10 positions match TRBD1. The CDR3 covers 16 residues. Germline loops: CDR1 KGHSH, CDR2 LQKENI. With V trimmed by 3 bases and J by 3 bases, 5 bases remained unmatched. The CDR3 nucleotides are TGTGCCAGCTCACCCCCGGGACAGGGGCACAATCAGCCCCAGCATTTT. This encodes CASSPPGQGHNQPQHF.

The V call is TRBV2, the J call TRBJ1-2; 8 nucleotides match TRBD1. Germline V gene lookup returns CDR1 SNHLY and CDR2 FYNNEI. CDR3 length: 15 residues. Trimming removed 8 bases from V and 4 bases from J; junction bases left unmatched: 12. CDR3: CASVRTGGFFYGYTF. The CDR3 region has the DNA TGTGCCAGCGTCAGAACAGGGGGGTTTTTCTATGGCTACACCTTC.

V gene TRBV10-1 combines with J gene TRBJ2-1; 16 bases are shared with TRBD2. The V and J ends lost 6 bases and 7 bases, in that order; junction bases with no gene match: 12. This CDR3 contains 18 residues. Germline assignment: CDR1 WNHNN and CDR2 SYGVQD (reference sequence). CDR3 DNA sequence: TGCGCCAGCAGCGCAGGGACTAGCGGGGGGGCCAGCAGGAATGAGCAGTTCTTC. It is translated as CASSAGTSGGASRNEQFF.

This clone showed up just once. V usage is TRBV5-1 and J usage is TRBJ2-2; perhaps TRBD2 as D (5 bases). Per the germline V gene, CDR1 is SGHRS and CDR2 is YFSETQ. The CDR3 extends over 14 amino acids. Trimming took 6 bases from V and 8 from J, leaving 17 bases between them. The CDR3 DNA reads as TGCGCCAGCAATGATATTGAGGGCTTTGGGGAGCTGTTTTTT. This gives the protein CASNDIEGFGELFF.

V gene TRBV28 combines with J gene TRBJ1-4; a possible D gene is TRBD1 (5 bases). CDR3 length equals 14 residues. Germline CDR1 MDHEN, CDR2 SYDVKM. Trimming cost V 10 bases and J 6 bases, with 18 bases left between them. CDR3 sequence reads: CATGPGRVHEKLFF. CDR3 nucleotide sequence: TGTGCCACCGGTCCCGGCAGGGTTCATGAAAAACTGTTTTTT. Complete variable domain (other parts from reference TRBV28 and TRBJ1-4): DVKVTQSSRYLVKRTGEKVFLECVQDMDHENMFWYRQDPGLGLRLIYFSYDVKMKEKGDIPEGYSVSREKKERFSLILESASTNQTSMYLCATGPGRVHEKLFFGSGTQLSVL.

The chain links TRBV14 to TRBJ2-1, with 8 nucleotides matching TRBD2. Germline CDR1 and CDR2: SGHDN and FVKESK. The V and J ends lost 6 bases and 7 bases, in that order; junction bases with no gene match: 11. The CDR3 runs 15 residues. The CDR3 DNA is TGTGCCAGCAGTCCTAATACGGGGGGGCCAAATGAGCAGTTCTTC. The encoded protein is CASSPNTGGPNEQFF.